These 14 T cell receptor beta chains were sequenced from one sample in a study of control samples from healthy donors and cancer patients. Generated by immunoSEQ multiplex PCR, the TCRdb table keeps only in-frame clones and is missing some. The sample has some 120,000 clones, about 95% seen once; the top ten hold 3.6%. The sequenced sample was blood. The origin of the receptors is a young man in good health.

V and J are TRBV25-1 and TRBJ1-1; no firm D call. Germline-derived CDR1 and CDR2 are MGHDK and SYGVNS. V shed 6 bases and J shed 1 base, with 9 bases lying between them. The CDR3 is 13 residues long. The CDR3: CASSHSGNTEAFF. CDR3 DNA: TGTGCCAGCAGCCACTCTGGGAACACTGAAGCTTTCTTT.

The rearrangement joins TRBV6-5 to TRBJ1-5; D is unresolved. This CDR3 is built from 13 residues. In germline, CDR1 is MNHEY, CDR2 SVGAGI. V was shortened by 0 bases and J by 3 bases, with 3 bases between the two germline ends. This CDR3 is CASSYSNNQPQHF. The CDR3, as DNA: TGTGCCAGCAGTTACTCGAACAATCAGCCCCAGCATTTT.

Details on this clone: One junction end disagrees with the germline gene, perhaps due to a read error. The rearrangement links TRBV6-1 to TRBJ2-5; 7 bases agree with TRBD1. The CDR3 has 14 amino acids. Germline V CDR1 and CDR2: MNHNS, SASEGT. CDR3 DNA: TGTGCCAGCAGCGAAGCCGGGACAGAAGAGACCCAGTACTTC. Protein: CASSEAGTEETQYF.

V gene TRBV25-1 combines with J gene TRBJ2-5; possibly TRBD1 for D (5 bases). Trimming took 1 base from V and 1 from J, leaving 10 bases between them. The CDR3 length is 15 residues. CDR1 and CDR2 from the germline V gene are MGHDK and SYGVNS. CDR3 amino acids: CASSEWAGRQETQYF. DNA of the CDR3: TGTGCCAGCAGTGAATGGGCAGGGCGCCAAGAGACCCAGTACTTC.

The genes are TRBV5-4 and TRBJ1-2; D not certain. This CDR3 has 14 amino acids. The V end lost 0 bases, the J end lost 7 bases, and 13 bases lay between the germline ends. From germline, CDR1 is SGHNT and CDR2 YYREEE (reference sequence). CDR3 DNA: TGTGCCAGCAGCTTGGCCCTCGCAGTCGGTGGCTACACCTTC. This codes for CASSLALAVGGYTF.

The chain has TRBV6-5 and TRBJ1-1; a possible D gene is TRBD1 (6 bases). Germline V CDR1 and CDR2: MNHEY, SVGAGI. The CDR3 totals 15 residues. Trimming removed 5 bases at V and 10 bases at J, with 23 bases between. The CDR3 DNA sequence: TGTGCCAGCAGTCTCTTAAGGACAGTACCTGTAAGAGCTTTCTTT. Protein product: CASSLLRTVPVRAFF.

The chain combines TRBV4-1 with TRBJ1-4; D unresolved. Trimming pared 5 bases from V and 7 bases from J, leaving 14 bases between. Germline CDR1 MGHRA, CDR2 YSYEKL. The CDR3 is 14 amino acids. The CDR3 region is CASSDTSAIEKLFF. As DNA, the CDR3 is TGCGCCAGCAGCGATACATCGGCGATTGAAAAACTGTTTTTT.

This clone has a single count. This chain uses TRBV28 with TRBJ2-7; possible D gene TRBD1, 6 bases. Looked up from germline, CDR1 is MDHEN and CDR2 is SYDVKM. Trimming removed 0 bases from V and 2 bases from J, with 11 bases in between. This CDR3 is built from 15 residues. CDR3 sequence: CASSLWTGGAYEQYF. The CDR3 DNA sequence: TGTGCCAGCAGTTTATGGACAGGTGGGGCCTACGAGCAGTACTTC.

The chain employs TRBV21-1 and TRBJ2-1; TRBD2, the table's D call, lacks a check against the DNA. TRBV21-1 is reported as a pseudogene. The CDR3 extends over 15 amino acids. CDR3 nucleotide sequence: TGTGCCAGCACGACTAGCGGGGGGGCCCGCAATGAGCAGTTCTTC. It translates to CASTTSGGARNEQFF.

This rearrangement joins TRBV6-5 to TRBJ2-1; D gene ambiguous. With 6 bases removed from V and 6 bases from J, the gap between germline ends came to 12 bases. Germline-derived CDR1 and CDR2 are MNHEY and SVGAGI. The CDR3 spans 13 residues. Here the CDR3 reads CASRDPWANEQFF. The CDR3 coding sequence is TGTGCCAGCAGGGACCCCTGGGCCAATGAGCAGTTCTTC.

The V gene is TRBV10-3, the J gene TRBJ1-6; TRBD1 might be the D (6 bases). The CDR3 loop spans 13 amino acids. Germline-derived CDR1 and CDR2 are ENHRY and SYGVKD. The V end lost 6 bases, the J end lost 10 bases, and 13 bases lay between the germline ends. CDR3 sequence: CAIRQGEGSPLHF. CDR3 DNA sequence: TGTGCCATCAGACAGGGAGAGGGGTCACCCCTCCACTTT.

CDR3: CASRPNSRNSPLHF. The CDR3 DNA is TGTGCCAGCAGGCCGAACAGCCGTAATTCACCCCTCCACTTT. The chain is built from TRBV2 and TRBJ1-6; D uncertain. V was shortened by 6 bases and J by 6 bases, with 12 bases between the two germline ends. The CDR3 spans 14 residues. Germline loops: CDR1 SNHLY, CDR2 FYNNEI.

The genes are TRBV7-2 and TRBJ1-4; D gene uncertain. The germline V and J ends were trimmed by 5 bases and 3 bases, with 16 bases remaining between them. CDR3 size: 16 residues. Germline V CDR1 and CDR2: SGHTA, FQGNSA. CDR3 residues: CASSPDEARANEKLFF. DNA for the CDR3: TGTGCCAGCAGCCCGGACGAAGCTAGAGCTAATGAAAAACTGTTTTTT.

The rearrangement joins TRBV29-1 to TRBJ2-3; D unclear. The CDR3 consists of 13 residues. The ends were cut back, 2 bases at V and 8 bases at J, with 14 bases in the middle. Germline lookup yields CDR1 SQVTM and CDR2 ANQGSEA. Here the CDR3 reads CSVESGRVGTQYF. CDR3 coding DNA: TGCAGCGTTGAATCCGGGCGTGTAGGTACGCAGTATTTT.